This T cell receptor beta chain came from a study of OX40 agonist ivuxolimab in advanced cancers. In the study overall: Hepatocellular carcinoma, melanoma, renal cell or head and neck cancer was diagnosed in the dose-escalation patients. Treatment received earlier with anti-PD-1, anti-PD-L1 or anti-CTLA-4 agents was allowed, and over 30% had some. Study observations and caveats: Clonal expansion by week 6 occurred in CD4+ and CD8+ blood T cells (at 0.1 to 3.0 mg/kg).

The method was immunoSEQ multiplex PCR; TCRdb's version includes in-frame clones alone and lacks a portion of them. This sample carries approximately 35,000 clones, 84% of them seen once, and the ten largest clones take about a sixth. V was trimmed by 1 base and J by 8 bases, leaving 8 bases between them. There are 12 residues in the CDR3. Germline V gene lookup returns CDR1 SGHVS and CDR2 FQNEAQ. In regard to this clone: Its target is not known.

Sample: CD4+ or CD8+ T cells sorted from blood, taken in a trial of the OX40 agonist ivuxolimab. J is TRBJ1-2 and V is TRBV7-8; D is unresolved. This sequence was found in an adult with an advanced solid tumor such as melanoma, head and neck, liver or kidney cancer. Here the CDR3 DNA reads TGTGCCAGCAGCTTAGGCTCCGGCGGCTACACCTTC. It yields the protein CASSLGSGGYTF.